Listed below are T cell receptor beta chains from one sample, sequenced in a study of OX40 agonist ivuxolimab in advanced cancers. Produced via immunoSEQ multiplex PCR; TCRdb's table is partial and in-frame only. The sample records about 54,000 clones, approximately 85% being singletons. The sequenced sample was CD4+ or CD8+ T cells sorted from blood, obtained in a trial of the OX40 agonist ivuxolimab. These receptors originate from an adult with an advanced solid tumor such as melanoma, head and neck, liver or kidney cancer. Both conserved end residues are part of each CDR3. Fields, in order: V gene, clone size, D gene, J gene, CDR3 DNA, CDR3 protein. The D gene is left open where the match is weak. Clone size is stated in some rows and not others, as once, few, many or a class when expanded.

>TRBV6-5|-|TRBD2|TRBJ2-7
TGTGCCGGCGCGGCTAGCGGACCCTACGAACAGTACTTC
CAGAASGPYEQYF
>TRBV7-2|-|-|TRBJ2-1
TGTGCCAGCAGCCCAAACGACCATGAGCAGTTCTTC
CASSPNDHEQFF
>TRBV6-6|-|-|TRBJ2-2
TGTGCCAGCAGTCTCTTGAACACCGGGGAGCTGTTTTTT
CASSLLNTGELFF
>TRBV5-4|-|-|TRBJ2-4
TGTGCCAGCAGCTTGGATCTAAACATTCAGTACTTC
CASSLDLNIQYF
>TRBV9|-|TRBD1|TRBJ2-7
TGTGCCAGCAGCGTCACCGGGACAGGGTCTGGCGAGCAGTACTTC
CASSVTGTGSGEQYF
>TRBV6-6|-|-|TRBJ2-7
TGTGCCAGCAGCCGCCGAGGGGGGTCCTACGAGCAGTACTTC
CASSRRGGSYEQYF
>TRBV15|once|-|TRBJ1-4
TGTGCCACCAGCAGAGGTGGAGCTAATGAAAAACTGTTTTTT
CATSRGGANEKLFF
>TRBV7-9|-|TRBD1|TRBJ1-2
TGTGCCAGCAGCTGGGGACAGCATGGCTACACCTTC
CASSWGQHGYTF
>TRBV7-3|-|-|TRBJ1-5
TGTGCCAGCAGCTCACACAGGGTAAGAGGGGTTGGTGAGCCCCAGCATTTT
CASSSHRVRGVGEPQHF
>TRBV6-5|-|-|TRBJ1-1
TGTGCCAGCAGTGAAGACCCTGGTAAGGAAGCTTTCTTT
CASSEDPGKEAFF
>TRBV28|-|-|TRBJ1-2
TGTGCCAGCAGTCCGACACGATATGGCTACACCTTC
CASSPTRYGYTF
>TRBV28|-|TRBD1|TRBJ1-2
TGTGCCAGCAGTGAACAGACAGGGGGGTTTTATGGCTACACCTTC
CASSEQTGGFYGYTF
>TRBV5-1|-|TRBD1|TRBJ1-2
TGCGCCAGCAGCAAGGACAGGACCTATGGCTACACCTTC
CASSKDRTYGYTF
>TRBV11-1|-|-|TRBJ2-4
TGTGCCAGCAGCTTAGACAGGGGGGGCATTCAGTACTTC
CASSLDRGGIQYF
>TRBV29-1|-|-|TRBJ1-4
TGCAGCGTTGAAGGGAATGAAAAACTGTTTTTT
CSVEGNEKLFF
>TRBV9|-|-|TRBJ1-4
TGTGCCAGCAGCGTTAACATGGAGGCTTGGAAACTGTTTTTT
CASSVNMEAWKLFF
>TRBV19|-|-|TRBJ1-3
TGTGCCAGTAGTATAGATACAGGGAGCTCCTCTGGAAACACCATATATTTT
CASSIDTGSSSGNTIYF
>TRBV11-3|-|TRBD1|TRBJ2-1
TGTGCCAGCAGCACTGGGACAGCCTACAATGAGCAGTTCTTC
CASSTGTAYNEQFF
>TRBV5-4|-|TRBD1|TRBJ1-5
TGTGCCAGCAGCTTGGTGGGACAGGGAGCGTATCAGCCCCAGCATTTT
CASSLVGQGAYQPQHF
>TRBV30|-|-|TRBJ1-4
TGTGCCTGGAGTGGGGCCGCTAATGAAAAACTGTTTTTT
CAWSGAANEKLFF
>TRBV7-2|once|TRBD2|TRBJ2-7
TGTGCCAGCAGCTTAAGGCTAGCGGGAGGCTCTACCTACGAGCAGTACTTC
CASSLRLAGGSTYEQYF
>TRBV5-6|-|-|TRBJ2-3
TGTGCCAGCAGCTTGAGCCCCAGCACAGATACGCAGTATTTT
CASSLSPSTDTQYF
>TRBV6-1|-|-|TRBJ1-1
TGTGCCAGCAGTGGGGGCCAGGGGAGCACTGAAGCTTTCTTT
CASSGGQGSTEAFF
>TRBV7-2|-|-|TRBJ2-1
TGTGCCAGCAGCTTAGGGTTCCAGGAGTACAATGAGCAGTTCTTC
CASSLGFQEYNEQFF
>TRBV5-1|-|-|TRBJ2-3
TGCGCCAGCAGCACCGGTACGGGACAAGGAATCACAGATACGCAGTATTTT
CASSTGTGQGITDTQYF
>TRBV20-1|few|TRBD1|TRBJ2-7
TGCAGAGTGCGACAGGGGGACGAGCAGTACTTC
CRVRQGDEQYF
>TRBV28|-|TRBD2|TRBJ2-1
TGTGCCAGCAGTCGCCTCCAATTGACTAGCGTGGCGGGGCAGTTCTTC
CASSRLQLTSVAGQFF
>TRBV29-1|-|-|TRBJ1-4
TGCAGTGTCCAGGGGTCAACTAATGAAAAACTGTTTTTT
CSVQGSTNEKLFF
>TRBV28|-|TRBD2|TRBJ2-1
TGTGCCAGCAGTTTATCAAGCGGGATATTCTACAATGAGCAGTTCTTC
CASSLSSGIFYNEQFF
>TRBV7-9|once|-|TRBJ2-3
TGTGCCAGCAGCTTAATATCCGGGAGTGGGGCAGATACGCAGTATTTT
CASSLISGSGADTQYF
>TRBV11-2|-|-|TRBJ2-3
TGTGCCAGCAGCTTTATTAGCACAGATACGCAGTATTTT
CASSFISTDTQYF
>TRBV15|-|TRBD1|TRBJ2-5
TGTGCCACCAGCAGAGAAAGACAGGGGCTCGAGACCCAGTACTTC
CATSRERQGLETQYF
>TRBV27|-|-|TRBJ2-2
TGTGCCAGCAGTCATCAGGGTGGGAACACCGGGGAGCTGTTTTTT
CASSHQGGNTGELFF
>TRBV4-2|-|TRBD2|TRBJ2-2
TGTGCCAGCAGGCTAGCGGGATTGGGCGGGGAGCTGTTTTTT
CASRLAGLGGELFF
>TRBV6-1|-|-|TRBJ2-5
TGTGCCATCAGTGACCCGACGGGGGAGACCCAGTACTTC
CAISDPTGETQYF
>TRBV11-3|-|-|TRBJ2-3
TGTGCCAGCAGCTTAAGTAGCGGCACAGATACGCAGTATTTT
CASSLSSGTDTQYF
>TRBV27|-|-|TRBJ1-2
TGTGCCAGCAGTTTAGGGGGTGTATACACCTTC
CASSLGGVYTF